This passage covers 27 T cell receptor beta chains from one sample sequenced in a study of T cell responses to AZD1222 COVID-19 vaccine. Profiling relied on immunoSEQ multiplex PCR, and the TCRdb table lists in-frame clones only, not all of them. Among about 84,000 clones listed, approximately 90% were seen once. The sample in question was peripheral blood, obtained on day 0 of AZD1222 vaccination. These receptors came from an adult in good health.

This clone was seen more than once but under ten times. This chain connects TRBV24-1 to TRBJ1-5; 9 bases are shared with TRBD1. V shed 2 bases, J shed 6 bases, and the junction held 22 bases outside the gene matches. The CDR3 totals 21 residues. Germline lookup yields CDR1 KGHDR and CDR2 SFDVKD. The CDR3 sequence is CATSDSTAGHRDRVHGQPQHF. CDR3 bases: TGTGCCACCAGTGATTCTACCGCGGGGCACCGGGACAGGGTTCACGGTCAGCCCCAGCATTTT.

The rearrangement links TRBV29-1 to TRBJ2-3; TRBD2 is a possible D gene (6 bases). This CDR3 contains 16 residues. V lost 2 bases, J lost 0 bases, and 15 bases lay in between. Germline-derived CDR1 and CDR2 are SQVTM and ANQGSEA. The CDR3 DNA is TGCAGCGTTGAATACTTTAGCGGCACTAGCACAGATACGCAGTATTTT. It codes for CSVEYFSGTSTDTQYF.

There are a few counts of this clone. The gene calls are TRBV3-1 (or the pseudogene TRBV3-2) and TRBJ2-7; 8 bases are shared with TRBD2. Germline lookup yields CDR1 LGHDT and CDR2 YNNKEL (reference sequence). V was pared by 3 bases and J by 2 bases, with 3 bases of the junction left unmatched. This CDR3 has 14 residues. The CDR3 loop is CASSHGTSPYEQYF. The DNA of the CDR3 is TGTGCCAGCAGCCACGGGACTAGTCCCTACGAGCAGTACTTC.

The V call is TRBV11-1, the J call TRBJ1-1; the D is unclear. The CDR3 has 14 amino acids. Germline assignment: CDR1 SGHAT and CDR2 FQDESV (reference sequence). V shed 0 bases and J shed 2 bases, with 7 bases lying between them. The CDR3 sequence is CASSLADLNTEAFF. DNA of the CDR3: TGTGCCAGCAGCTTAGCGGACCTTAACACTGAAGCTTTCTTT.

This clone has a single count. The J gene is TRBJ1-5, the V gene TRBV12-5; D call uncertain. Germline V gives CDR1 LGHNT, CDR2 FRNRAP. Trimming removed 1 base at V and 2 bases at J, with 6 bases between. This CDR3 is 14 amino acids long. The CDR3 spells CASGLATGNQPQHF. Here the CDR3 DNA reads TGTGCTAGTGGTTTGGCGACCGGCAATCAGCCCCAGCATTTT.

V gene TRBV10-1 combines with J gene TRBJ2-3; D gene ambiguous. The V end lost 3 bases, the J end lost 2 bases, and 6 bases lay between the germline ends. The CDR3 contains 13 residues. CDR1 is WNHNN, CDR2 SYGVQD, per germline (reference sequence). The CDR3 loop reads CASSDRPTDTQYF. As DNA, the CDR3 is TGCGCCAGCAGTGACCGACCCACAGATACGCAGTATTTT.

This clone was picked up one time. This chain joins TRBV6-5 and TRBJ1-4; a weak D match, TRBD1 (6 bases). V gave up 6 bases and J gave up 0 bases, with 11 bases separating them. The CDR3 covers 15 residues. CDR1 and CDR2 from the germline V gene are MNHEY and SVGAGI. The CDR3 DNA follows: TGTGCCAGCAGGGGGGGACACGCAACTAATGAAAAACTGTTTTTT. Translation: CASRGGHATNEKLFF.

The chain links TRBV6-5 to TRBJ2-7; the D gene could be TRBD1 or TRBD2 (5 bases each). The CDR3 is made up of 12 amino acids. Trimming removed 6 bases at V and 2 bases at J, with 8 bases between. The V gene's germline CDR1 is MNHEY and CDR2 SVGAGI. The chain's CDR3 is CASRRGAYEQYF. The DNA of the CDR3 is TGTGCCAGCAGGAGGGGCGCCTACGAGCAGTACTTC.

This clone occurred a few times. The gene calls are TRBV2 and TRBJ1-5; tentatively, D is TRBD1 (5 bases). The CDR3 runs 16 residues. CDR1 SNHLY and CDR2 FYNNEI come from the germline V gene. V gave up 1 base and J gave up 3 bases, with 13 bases separating them. CDR3 nucleotides: TGTGCCAGCAGTGAAGACCAGGGACTTCCCAATCAGCCCCAGCATTTT. Protein: CASSEDQGLPNQPQHF.

J is TRBJ1-5 and V is TRBV12-5; the D gene is possibly TRBD1 (6 bases). Germline lookup yields CDR1 LGHNT and CDR2 FRNRAP. Trimming stripped 2 bases from V and 0 bases from J, with 11 bases between. The CDR3 is made up of 16 amino acids. This chain's CDR3 is CASGLLTGASNQPQHF. The CDR3 DNA follows: TGTGCTAGTGGTTTGTTGACAGGCGCTAGCAATCAGCCCCAGCATTTT. Using reference TRBV12-5 and TRBJ1-5 for the parts outside the CDR3, the full variable domain is DARVTQTPRHKVTEMGQEVTMRCQPILGHNTVFWYRQTMMQGLELLAYFRNRAPLDDSGMPKDRFSAEMPDATLATLKIQPSEPRDSAVYFCASGLLTGASNQPQHFGDGTRLSIL.

This rearrangement joins TRBV30 to TRBJ1-2; a weak D match, TRBD1 (5 bases). V gave up 7 bases and J gave up 4 bases, with 10 bases separating them. Per the germline V gene, CDR1 is GTSNPN and CDR2 is SVGIG (reference sequence). This CDR3 contains 11 residues. The CDR3 protein is CAFRVRYGYTF. The CDR3 DNA follows: TGTGCCTTCAGGGTCCGCTATGGCTACACCTTC.

This chain uses TRBV19 with TRBJ2-2; perhaps TRBD2 as D (6 bases). The germline gives CDR1 LNHDA, CDR2 SQIVND (reference sequence). The CDR3 is made up of 12 amino acids. Trimming pared 6 bases from V and 8 bases from J, leaving 10 bases between. The CDR3 region is CASRGGFGELFF. The CDR3 bases are TGTGCCAGTAGGGGAGGTTTTGGGGAGCTGTTTTTT.

This clone was seen at least ten times. Other DNA sequences in the sample encode the same CDR3. CDR3 coding DNA: TGCGCCAGCAGCTCCAGACAGGGGAACTATGGCTACACCTTC. Translating gives CASSSRQGNYGYTF. The genes are TRBV5-1 and TRBJ1-2; 8 bases line up with TRBD1. The ends lost 3 bases at V and 2 bases at J; junction bases unmatched: 3. Looked up from germline, CDR1 is SGHRS and CDR2 is YFSETQ. The CDR3 has 14 residues. Complete variable domain (other parts from reference TRBV5-1 and TRBJ1-2): KAGVTQTPRYLIKTRGQQVTLSCSPISGHRSVSWYQQTPGQGLQFLFEYFSETQRNKGNFPGRFSGRQFSNSRSEMNVSTLELGDSALYLCASSSRQGNYGYTFGSGTRLTVV.

This chain connects TRBV7-9 to TRBJ1-1; a weak D match, TRBD1 (5 bases). Germline lookup yields CDR1 SEHNR and CDR2 FQNEAQ (reference sequence). V was pared by 5 bases and J by 3 bases, with 16 bases between. The CDR3 length is 15 residues. CDR3 residues: CASSGGPRGYTEAFF. The CDR3 nucleotides are TGTGCCAGCAGCGGGGGACCGCGGGGGTACACTGAAGCTTTCTTT.

The genes are TRBV14 and TRBJ1-1; the D is unclear. The CDR3 loop spans 13 amino acids. Trimming shortened V by 0 bases and J by 4 bases, and 6 bases separated the two germline ends. In germline, CDR1 is SGHDN, CDR2 FVKESK. DNA for the CDR3: TGTGCCAGCAGCCAAGATTTGGTCACTGAAGCTTTCTTT. This encodes CASSQDLVTEAFF.

This clone has only a few counts. The chain combines TRBV5-1 with TRBJ2-7; 7 nucleotides match TRBD1. The CDR3 is 13 amino acids. The J segment lost 3 bases and the V segment lost 6 bases, leaving 6 bases of the junction unmatched. CDR1 is SGHRS, CDR2 YFSETQ, per germline. The CDR3 protein is CASTTGAGYEQYF. The CDR3 DNA is TGCGCCAGCACAACAGGGGCAGGCTACGAGCAGTACTTC.

This clone is a singleton in its sample. Distinct nucleotide sequences in the sample also encode this CDR3. This sequence joins TRBV14 and TRBJ2-3; D possibly matches TRBD1 or TRBD2 (5 bases each). Germline lookup yields CDR1 SGHDN and CDR2 FVKESK. V was shortened by 0 bases and J by 0 bases, with 16 bases between the two germline ends. The CDR3 runs 18 residues. The CDR3 DNA follows: TGTGCCAGCAGCCAAGACTGGGACCAAATAACTAGCACAGATACGCAGTATTTT. This encodes CASSQDWDQITSTDTQYF.

This chain uses TRBV27 with TRBJ1-2; D might be TRBD1 (6 bases). Germline V gives CDR1 MNHEY, CDR2 SMNVEV (reference sequence). Trimming stripped 0 bases from V and 2 bases from J, with 10 bases between. The CDR3 is 15 amino acids. The DNA for the CDR3 is TGTGCCAGCAGTTTATCGCTACAGGGAAACTATGGCTACACCTTC. This gives the protein CASSLSLQGNYGYTF.

The gene calls are TRBV21-1 and TRBJ1-6. TRBV21-1 counts as a pseudogene. There are 17 residues in the CDR3. For the CDR3, the DNA is TGTGCCAGCAGCAAGGGGGGGAGCAGCTCCTATAATTCACCCCTCCACTTT. Amino acid sequence: CASSKGGSSSYNSPLHF.

In this sample, this clone turned up once. The chain links TRBV30 to TRBJ2-3; 8 positions match TRBD1. The CDR3 runs 15 residues. V was clipped by 2 bases and J by 2 bases; unmatched bases: 6. Germline CDR1 GTSNPN, CDR2 SVGIG (reference sequence). The CDR3 DNA sequence: TGTGCCTGGAGTCCCTTGGACAGGGCCACAGATACGCAGTATTTT. Translation: CAWSPLDRATDTQYF.

The rearrangement links TRBV7-8 to TRBJ2-5; TRBD2 aligns across 8 bases. The ends lost 1 base at V and 7 bases at J; junction bases unmatched: 8. In germline, CDR1 is SGHVS, CDR2 FQNEAQ. The CDR3 sequence is 15 residues long. The CDR3 nucleotides are TGTGCCAGCAGCTTAGTGGATAGCGGGGCGTGGACCCAGTACTTC. Encoded protein: CASSLVDSGAWTQYF.

V gene TRBV28 combines with J gene TRBJ2-7; 8 nucleotides align to TRBD2. J lost 5 bases, V lost 7 bases, and 7 bases had no gene match. CDR1 and CDR2 (germline): MDHEN, SYDVKM. The CDR3 has 13 amino acids. CDR3 amino acids: CASTAGGGHEQYF. The CDR3 DNA sequence: TGTGCCAGCACGGCGGGGGGCGGCCACGAGCAGTACTTC.

The chain couples TRBV29-1 to TRBJ2-1; 8 positions agree with TRBD2. V shed 7 bases, J shed 2 bases, and the junction held 4 bases outside the gene matches. The CDR3 consists of 13 residues. Germline values: CDR1 SQVTM, CDR2 ANQGSEA. CDR3 region: CSAVAGTYNEQFF. In nucleotides, the CDR3 is TGCAGCGCCGTAGCGGGGACCTACAATGAGCAGTTCTTC.

The J gene is TRBJ1-2, the V gene TRBV19; no clear D gene. The CDR3 sequence is 14 residues long. With 7 bases removed from V and 1 base from J, the gap between germline ends came to 13 bases. In germline, CDR1 is LNHDA, CDR2 SQIVND (reference sequence). CDR3 sequence (DNA): TGTGCCAGTACCCCAGTTGCCGATAACTATGGCTACACCTTC. This translates into CASTPVADNYGYTF.

The genes are TRBV7-9 and TRBJ1-2; D is perhaps TRBD1 (6 bases). CDR3 length: 16 residues. Germline V gene lookup returns CDR1 SEHNR and CDR2 FQNEAQ (reference sequence). The ends were cut back, 0 bases at V and 8 bases at J, with 19 bases in the middle. CDR3: CASSLAAGTQTGGYTF. The CDR3 coding sequence is TGTGCCAGCAGCTTAGCTGCCGGGACACAGACTGGAGGCTACACCTTC.

This chain joins TRBV15 and TRBJ2-5; 7 bases line up with TRBD1. With 2 bases clipped from V and 4 bases from J, the junction kept 10 bases outside the gene matches. The CDR3 is made up of 16 amino acids. Looked up from germline, CDR1 is LNHNV and CDR2 is YYDKDF (reference sequence). CDR3 protein: CATSRPDQTGRETQYF. DNA for the CDR3: TGTGCCACCAGCAGACCCGACCAGACAGGGAGAGAGACCCAGTACTTC.

This clone was counted a single time. The chain joins TRBV18 to TRBJ1-2, with no clear D. V lost 3 bases to trimming and J lost 8 bases, with 13 bases between them. The CDR3 is 13 residues long. The germline V gene encodes CDR1 KGHSH and CDR2 LQKENI. The CDR3 DNA is TGTGCCAGCTCACCCCGATCCCTCGAGGGCTACACCTTC. Protein product: CASSPRSLEGYTF.